The subject of this entry is one TCR beta chain. This CDR3 is 15 amino acids long. Germline CDR1 reads SGHTA; CDR2 reads FQGNSA. V dropped 6 bases and J dropped 0 bases, with 14 bases sitting between them. The sample is drawn from a study of cytotoxic CD8 clonotypes in ibrutinib-treated CLL. Some clones are missing from TCRdb's copy, which holds only in-frame ones; the method was immunoSEQ multiplex PCR. The repertoire holds roughly 18,000 clones, roughly 80% seen once, with roughly 5.8% in the top ten. The sequencing here drew on PBMCs, taken before ibrutinib treatment. The receptor was isolated from a human donor with chronic lymphocytic leukemia. The chain has TRBV7-2 and TRBJ1-1; D is undetermined. CDR3: CASSSPGRMNTEAFF. The CDR3 region has the DNA TGTGCCAGCAGTTCACCGGGCCGCATGAACACTGAAGCTTTCTTT. Full variable domain (missing parts from reference TRBV7-2 and TRBJ1-1): GAGVSQSPSNKVTEKGKDVELRCDPISGHTALYWYRQSLGQGLEFLIYFQGNSAPDKSGLPSDRFSAERTGGSVSTLTIQRTQQEDSAVYLCASSSPGRMNTEAFFGQGTRLTVV.